This T cell receptor beta chain was captured in a study of blood T cell repertoires in COVID-19. In the study overall: The United States, Italy and Spain were the sources of the acute and convalescent COVID-19 samples. The analysed material was cDNA or gDNA that came from T cells, B-cell-depleted T cells, or PBMCs.

Per the original methods: Reference gene primer amplification in the assay estimated nucleated cell counts. Clones were read by immunoSEQ multiplex PCR, and TCRdb kept only the in-frame ones, dropping some. The DNA was the basis for D and trimming; V, J and clone size are from that table. The table includes about 220,000 clones, about four fifths detected once. The V gene's germline CDR1 is MRHNA and CDR2 SNTAGT. The CDR3 sequence is 15 residues long. V lost 6 bases to trimming and J lost 4 bases; unmatched junction nucleotides: 11. The sequenced sample was peripheral blood. The sequence derives from a woman aged 55-70 years with acute or convalescent COVID-19. This chain links TRBV6-4 with TRBJ2-7, with TRBD2 identical over 8 bases. The CDR3 nucleotides read TGTGCCAGCAGACCCCTGACGGGGGGGCTTTACGAGCAGTACTTC. Protein: CASRPLTGGLYEQYF.